This T cell receptor (beta chain) was sequenced in a study of blood T cells in healthy people across ages. A remark on this clonotype: The antigen remains undetermined.

Samples each had at least 5.5 micrograms of total RNA extracted. The second PCR ran 7 to 11 cycles with a sample-barcoded 5' primer and J-beta primers. A single record per CDR3 protein comes from TCRdb applying MiXCR to the 5' RACE reads. Counted here are around 800,000 distinct CDR3 sequences, around two thirds occurring once; the ten biggest clones make up 25% to 35%. Study-level findings and limits: The fall in TCR beta diversity per million T cells was roughly linear with age. Long-lived donors carried more naive CD4+ cells and greater diversity than aged donors.

The receptor was isolated from a young man in good health. What was sequenced was blood.

CDR3 protein: CASSLRGSAGYEQYF. The DNA for the CDR3 is TGTGCCAGCAGTTTAAGGGGCAGCGCGGGCTACGAGCAGTACTTC. The gene calls are TRBV28 and TRBJ2-7, with D tentatively TRBD1 or TRBD2 (5 bases each). There are 15 residues in the CDR3. Germline V gives CDR1 MDHEN, CDR2 SYDVKM. The V gene lost 2 bases and the J gene lost 3 bases, with 14 bases spanning the gap.